The T cell receptor (beta chain) described here comes from a study of regulatory T cells in long-lasting Graves disease (dated by TCRdb to the early 2020s). About the study as a whole: Newly diagnosed Graves' disease patients had taken antithyroid drugs for less than 3 months. Patients with persistent Graves' disease were compared with patients with newly diagnosed Graves' disease using TCR sequencing and RNA sequencing of peripheral blood. The study was conducted in China and was registered as a clinical trial. A total of 35 or so samples were covered by TCR sequencing, comprising around 13 persistent and 20 newly diagnosed Graves' disease patients. The full study reports these points: The study examined only peripheral blood because the primary lesion, thyroid tissue, could not be accessed. More public clonotypes were shared among persistent patients (roughly 2,900) than among newly diagnosed patients (just under 1,000). Only the TCR beta chain was sequenced and analyzed. Compared with newly diagnosed patients, patients with persistent Graves' disease had lower TCR Shannon entropy and fewer highly expanded clones, which suggests clonal expansion. TRBV28, TRBJ1-2 and TRBJ2-5 were preferentially used in persistent disease, while TRBV20-1 and TRBJ2-1 were favored in newly diagnosed disease. The authors noted that the small sample size was a limitation that may lower accuracy.

Turning to this clonotype: Its specific antigen is unknown. No clone much larger than this one lies a single base away; base qualities are absent.

Sample time point, as interpreted from the label and publication: newly diagnosed GD, antithyroid drugs for less than 3 months. For both TCR sequencing and RNA sequencing, RNA was extracted from PBMCs using TRIzol. The diagnosis of Graves' disease was made according to American Thyroid Association guidelines. Recruitment of patients was carried out at an endocrinology department in Xi'an, China. Each patient gave around 9 milliliters of peripheral blood, collected in an EDTA anticoagulant tube. Ficoll Paque Plus density gradient separation was used to isolate PBMCs, and no additional T cell sorting was done. RNA quality was checked with an Agilent 2100 Bioanalyzer and agarose gel, and concentration with a NanoDrop 2000. CDR1 SQVTM and CDR2 ANQGSEA were looked up in the germline V gene. V gives up 7 bases and J gives up 6 bases, and the segment between their germline ends measures 13 bases. The cysteine opens and the phenylalanine closes a CDR3 of 11 amino acids. Only the CDR3 portion is preserved as DNA: 33 bases, with reading frame beginning at the first base.

The library was prepared using multiplex PCR. The sample was run on an Illumina HiSeq 4000. CDR3 regions were amplified by Arm-PCR with iRepertoire HTBI primers to construct TCR beta libraries. PCR products were gel purified before sequencing. Regarding the original processing steps: Gene usage analysis of CDR3 amino acid clonotypes used the roughly 60 TRBV and more than 13 TRBJ segments found across samples. Filtered high-quality paired reads were merged into contigs using COPE and FqMerger. Contigs were aligned with BLAST to IMGT TRBV, TRBD and TRBJ reference genes, and CDR3 was defined per IMGT. Any clonotype with a frequency above 0.1% was counted as a highly expanded clone. Repertoire diversity was measured by Shannon entropy, and V-J evenness by the Gini coefficient. Clonotypes shared by more than one individual were considered public. In-frame beta chains were kept once TCRdb had trimmed the public reads at Q25 with fastp and called clones with MiXCR. For every CDR3 protein sequence, its rows merge into one entry that carries the most common genes and DNA. The V and J calls and clone size are TCRdb's, not the authors'. The sample contains around 250,000 distinct CDR3 sequences, approximately 20% of them found a single time. The top ten hold around 15% of the sample.

This sample was shared with a second study, whose subject was T cells in Graves' hyperthyroidism and ophthalmopathy. The second study reports: Graves' hyperthyroidism was defined as stable when no progression to ophthalmopathy occurred over 18 months of follow-up. Hyperthyroidism patients were newly diagnosed, had a disease duration of under 2 months, and were aged 18 to 65 years. The study excluded patients with uncontrolled infections, other autoimmune diseases, pregnancy or lactation. Diagnoses relied on clinical symptoms, serum thyroxine and TRAb, thyroid ultrasound and orbital computed tomography. The TCR CDR3 was subjected to a first round of RT-PCR using the HTBI primer set and the Qiagen OneStep RT-PCR kit. Most expanded thyroid clonotypes (frequency above 0.001) were also found in blood, which suggests that blood repertoires may mirror thyroid immune responses. A model built on a 13 V-J signature distinguished ophthalmopathy from stable hyperthyroidism, reaching 85% to 90% sensitivity and about 81% specificity in cross-validation and 80%/75% in testing. In validation, the model predicted progression to ophthalmopathy a median of approximately 6.3 months before onset, with about 71% sensitivity and 72.22% specificity. To identify TCR V-J signatures that set the groups apart, the researchers used a discovery cohort of 100 patients, made up of 40 to 45 with Graves' ophthalmopathy and 55 to 65 with stable Graves' hyperthyroidism. Prospective prediction of ophthalmopathy was tested in an independent validation cohort of 18 to 20 hyperthyroidism patients and some 17 patients who later progressed to ophthalmopathy. The 75 to 100 discovery patients were randomly split 7:3 into training and test sets. In roughly six Graves' hyperthyroidism patients, the study also compared T-cell repertoires from thyroid tissue with T-cell repertoires from blood. After blood sampling, hyperthyroidism patients were treated with methimazole at a starting dose of 30 mg daily, and ophthalmopathy patients were treated with high-dose intravenous methylprednisolone. Libraries were constructed in a second round of multiplex PCR, after which size selection and purification were carried out. Libraries were sequenced paired-end with 100 bp reads on an Illumina HiSeq2000. SOAPnuke was used to process the raw data, throwing out any read that contained adapters or uncalled bases, had a mean Phred below 15, or lacked an exact constant-primer or identifier match. COPE v1.2.5 was used to merge high-quality paired reads, and clonotypes were defined as unique nucleotide sequences. MiTCR v1.1 was used to align the clonotypes against IMGT TRBV, TRBD and TRBJ reference segments. The analysis included only V-J combinations with a frequency above 0.0001, which together covered 99% to 99.2% of the repertoires. The TCS score was defined as F50 (clonal expansion) divided by E x V (chaos), with BLOSUM62-based TCRdist calculated between CDR3 peptides within each V-J. Welch's t-statistics and random forest reduced around 550 V-J features to about 13, which were used in a naive Bayes classifier (R e1071). No statistical method was used to fix the sample size in advance, and group allocation was not hidden from the investigators. The paper describes TCR Vbeta CDR3 sequencing of some 130 peripheral blood samples, made up of under 50 ophthalmopathy patients, more than 70 hyperthyroidism patients and about 17 progressor patients.

This clonotype originated in a woman in her 30s with Graves disease. Donor details come from another sample of the same person, matched by shared clones. The specimen was peripheral blood mononuclear cells (PBMCs), collected at new diagnosis, from a patient treated with antithyroid drugs. The V gene is TRBV29-1 and the J gene is TRBJ2-7, with the D gene not confidently named. The nucleotide sequence reads TGCAGCGCTGCCGGTATTGGCGAGCAGTACTTC. The resulting protein is CSAAGIGEQYF.